A single sample gave rise to the 23 T cell receptor beta chains below, sequenced in a study of chemoradiotherapy in HPV16-positive cancers. Only in-frame clones appear in the TCRdb table, and some are missing; sequencing was by immunoSEQ multiplex PCR. Here the sample spans 10,000 to 15,000 clones, around three fifths being singletons. This specimen was taken from a patient who underwent chemoradiotherapy. These receptors were collected from a human donor with HPV-associated anogenital cancer.

The chain joins TRBV4-2 to TRBJ1-4, with a weak D call TRBD1 (6 bases). V lost 0 bases and J lost 0, with 20 bases in between. CDR3 size: 20 residues. Germline-derived CDR1 and CDR2 are LGHNA and YNFKEQ. Here the CDR3 reads CASSQESPPGTYATNEKLFF. Written as DNA, the CDR3 is TGTGCCAGCAGCCAAGAGTCCCCGCCCGGGACATACGCAACTAATGAAAAACTGTTTTTT.

The CDR3 coding sequence is TGTGCCAGCAGCTTAAGCTGGACTAGCTTAGATACGCAGTATTTT. This encodes CASSLSWTSLDTQYF. The chain recombines TRBV7-8 with TRBJ2-3; 8 bases agree with TRBD2. The CDR3 is made up of 15 amino acids. Germline values: CDR1 SGHVS, CDR2 FQNEAQ. The V and J ends lost 2 bases and 5 bases, in that order; junction bases with no gene match: 6.

This chain joins TRBV4-2 and TRBJ1-1; perhaps TRBD1 as D (5 bases). Germline CDR1 LGHNA, CDR2 YNFKEQ. The length of the CDR3 is 15 residues. Trimming shortened V by 1 base and J by 4 bases, and 13 bases separated the two germline ends. CDR3 sequence reads: CASSQGGRAGTEAFF. CDR3 in DNA: TGTGCCAGCAGCCAAGGGGGACGGGCGGGCACTGAAGCTTTCTTT.

V and J are TRBV28 and TRBJ2-7; 8 bases map to TRBD1. Trimming took 5 bases from V and 3 from J; bases not matched to a gene: 6. Germline V gene sequence: CDR1 MDHEN, CDR2 SYDVKM. The CDR3 length is 14 residues. The CDR3 reads CASSALQGVYEQYF. The CDR3 region has the DNA TGTGCCAGCAGTGCCCTACAGGGGGTCTACGAGCAGTACTTC.

This sequence joins TRBV7-2 and TRBJ1-2; perhaps TRBD1 as D (5 bases). Germline loops: CDR1 SGHTA, CDR2 FQGNSA. Trimming pared 7 bases from V and 2 bases from J, leaving 20 bases between. CDR3 size: 16 residues. The CDR3 coding sequence is TGTGCCAGCACTTTAATTGCTGGGGCTCTGAACTATGGCTACACCTTC. Translated: CASTLIAGALNYGYTF. Full variable domain (missing parts from reference TRBV7-2 and TRBJ1-2): GAGVSQSPSNKVTEKGKDVELRCDPISGHTALYWYRQSLGQGLEFLIYFQGNSAPDKSGLPSDRFSAERTGGSVSTLTIQRTQQEDSAVYLCASTLIAGALNYGYTFGSGTRLTVV.

Sample share makes this clone large. The chain has TRBV7-9 and TRBJ1-2, with a weak D call TRBD1 (5 bases). The CDR3 has 13 residues. V dropped 6 bases and J dropped 3 bases, with 11 bases sitting between them. From germline, CDR1 is SEHNR and CDR2 FQNEAQ (reference sequence). CDR3 protein: CASRGGDHYGYTF. For the CDR3, the DNA is TGTGCCAGCAGGGGAGGGGACCACTATGGCTACACCTTC.

V usage is TRBV10-3 and J usage is TRBJ1-5, with D uncertain. The CDR3 has 13 amino acids. With 0 bases removed from V and 7 bases from J, the gap between germline ends came to 7 bases. Germline CDR1 is ENHRY and CDR2 is SYGVKD. DNA for the CDR3: TGTGCCATCAGTGAGTCGGTAGGACAGCCCCAGCATTTT. Translated, it gives CAISESVGQPQHF.

This clone appeared once. The rearrangement uses TRBV19 and TRBJ2-5; D is ambiguous. Germline CDR1 LNHDA, CDR2 SQIVND (reference sequence). Trimming took off 9 bases at V and 1 base at J, with 12 bases between the two ends. This CDR3 comprises 13 residues. The CDR3 nucleotides read TGTGCCAGCCAACAGCGTTCCCAAGAGACCCAGTACTTC. Translating it yields CASQQRSQETQYF.

The chain's CDR3 is CASREKVGAGGLNDEQFF. The CDR3 DNA reads TGTGCCAGCAGGGAAAAGGTAGGGGCGGGGGGCCTTAACGATGAGCAGTTCTTC. The genes are TRBV6-1 and TRBJ2-1, with 8 bases identical to TRBD2. The trim removed 6 bases at V and 8 bases at J, leaving 21 bases unmatched. Germline V gene data show CDR1 as MNHNS and CDR2 as SASEGT. The CDR3 totals 18 residues.

This clone was recorded only once. The J gene is TRBJ1-4, the V gene TRBV5-1, with D unresolved. CDR1 and CDR2 (germline): SGHRS, YFSETQ. Trimming took 0 bases from V and 0 from J, leaving 6 bases between them. CDR3 length: 15 residues. The CDR3 region is CASSLVSTTNEKLFF. CDR3 bases: TGCGCCAGCAGCTTGGTCAGCACAACTAATGAAAAACTGTTTTTT.

This chain joins TRBV4-1 and TRBJ1-2; a weak D match, TRBD1 (6 bases). The length of the CDR3 is 14 residues. V lost 2 bases to trimming and J lost 9 bases, with 16 bases between them. Germline CDR1 MGHRA, CDR2 YSYEKL. The CDR3 bases are TGCGCCAGCAGCCAACCTGGACAGCGATGGCGCTACACCTTC. Protein sequence: CASSQPGQRWRYTF.

V gene TRBV30 combines with J gene TRBJ1-4; TRBD1 might be the D (6 bases). Germline V lookup: CDR1 GTSNPN, CDR2 SVGIG (reference sequence). The CDR3 is made up of 13 amino acids. V lost 8 bases to trimming and J lost 5 bases, with 15 bases between them. The CDR3 region has the DNA TGTGCCGGTTTACAGGGAGACAATGAAAAACTGTTTTTT. Amino acids: CAGLQGDNEKLFF.

V gene TRBV11-2 combines with J gene TRBJ2-1, with D tentatively TRBD1 or TRBD2 (6 bases each). This CDR3 spans 16 amino acids. Germline values: CDR1 SGHAT, CDR2 FQNNGV. V shed 5 bases and J shed 7 bases, with 21 bases lying between them. CDR3 protein: CASSPPGLTGRNEQFF. CDR3 DNA sequence: TGTGCCAGCAGCCCCCCGGGACTCACAGGGAGGAATGAGCAGTTCTTC.

V is TRBV10-3 and J is TRBJ2-1, with D perhaps TRBD1 (5 bases). This CDR3 region has 16 residues. Germline V CDR1 and CDR2: ENHRY, SYGVKD. V lost 0 bases to trimming and J lost 5 bases, with 14 bases between them. The CDR3 DNA follows: TGTGCCATCAGTGAGTCGAGTGGTAAAGGGGACAATGAGCAGTTCTTC. It specifies CAISESSGKGDNEQFF.

The gene calls are TRBV14 and TRBJ2-7; D could derive from TRBD1 or TRBD2 (5 bases each). Germline-derived CDR1 and CDR2 are SGHDN and FVKESK. Trimming took off 4 bases at V and 5 bases at J, with 18 bases between the two ends. CDR3 length equals 15 residues. The CDR3 here is CASSRFRGATDEQYF. CDR3 in DNA: TGTGCCAGCAGCCGCTTTCGAGGGGCGACGGACGAGCAGTACTTC.

The chain links TRBV6-1 to TRBJ1-5, with D hard to call. The V end was cut by 2 bases, the J end by 8 bases, with 13 bases between. There are 14 residues in the CDR3. In germline, CDR1 is MNHNS, CDR2 SASEGT. The CDR3 bases are TGTGCCAGCAGTGAAACGGCAGGTGAGGAGCCCCAGCATTTT. Protein product: CASSETAGEEPQHF.

The V call is TRBV4-2, the J call TRBJ1-1; D is perhaps TRBD1 (5 bases). Deletions cut 4 bases from V and 3 bases from J, with 15 bases between. CDR3 length: 15 residues. The germline V gene has CDR1 LGHNA and CDR2 YNFKEQ. The CDR3 nucleotides read TGTGCCAGCAGCCCAGGCAGGTTGGGGGACACTGAAGCTTTCTTT. Translated, it gives CASSPGRLGDTEAFF.

This clone was seen only once. The chain combines TRBV7-3 with TRBJ2-2, with D unresolved. Trimming pared 1 base from V and 6 bases from J, leaving 9 bases between. The germline V gene has CDR1 SGHTA and CDR2 FQGTGA. The CDR3 covers 14 residues. CDR3 amino acids: CASSLSFNAGELFF. Here the CDR3 DNA reads TGTGCCAGCAGCTTAAGTTTCAACGCCGGGGAGCTGTTTTTT.

The chain is built from TRBV2 and TRBJ2-5; TRBD2 agrees at 9 bases. The germline gives CDR1 SNHLY, CDR2 FYNNEI. Unmatched junction bases numbered 13, after V lost 6 bases and J lost 5 bases. The CDR3 spans 16 residues. The CDR3 sequence is CASRETSGSPGETQYF. CDR3 bases: TGTGCCAGCAGGGAGACTAGCGGATCTCCGGGTGAGACCCAGTACTTC.

The rearrangement joins TRBV5-4 to TRBJ2-7; D might be TRBD2 (6 bases). The V gene's germline CDR1 is SGHNT and CDR2 YYREEE (reference sequence). V was pared by 4 bases and J by 4 bases, with 18 bases between. The CDR3 is 15 amino acids. The CDR3 bases are TGTGCCAGCAGCCATGGGGTGGCTGGAGGGTACGAGCAGTACTTC. This gives the protein CASSHGVAGGYEQYF. Together with reference TRBV5-4 and TRBJ2-7, the CDR3 gives the full variable domain: ETGVTQSPTHLIKTRGQQVTLRCSSQSGHNTVSWYQQALGQGPQFIFQYYREEENGRGNFPPRFSGLQFPNYSSELNVNALELDDSALYLCASSHGVAGGYEQYFGPGTRLTVT.

V usage is TRBV5-1 and J usage is TRBJ2-2, with D possibly being TRBD2 (6 bases). Trimming removed 0 bases at V and 2 bases at J, with 11 bases between. CDR1 is SGHRS, CDR2 YFSETQ, per germline. The CDR3 contains 16 residues. The CDR3 bases are TGCGCCAGCAGCTTGGGGACTAAAAGTAACACCGGGGAGCTGTTTTTT. Protein sequence: CASSLGTKSNTGELFF.

The rearrangement joins TRBV11-2 to TRBJ1-1; 8 nucleotides line up with TRBD1. Germline-derived CDR1 and CDR2 are SGHAT and FQNNGV. The CDR3 contains 14 residues. V was pared by 4 bases and J by 4 bases, with 5 bases of the junction left unmatched. In DNA form, the CDR3 reads TGTGCCAGCAGCTCTCAGGGGGCTGTCACTGAAGCTTTCTTT. Protein: CASSSQGAVTEAFF.

CDR3 nucleotide sequence: TGTGCCAGCAGTTTAGCAGTGGAGAACACTGAAGCTTTCTTT. Its translation: CASSLAVENTEAFF. The chain combines TRBV27 with TRBJ1-1; D unresolved. The CDR3 totals 14 residues. Per germline, CDR1 MNHEY and CDR2 SMNVEV (reference sequence). V lost 2 bases and J 1 base, leaving 8 bases between the germline ends.